The 11 T cell receptor beta chains reported below all come from one sample, sequenced in a study of sequential checkpoint blockade in melanoma. Treatment here: randomized to nivolumab then ipilimumab (arm A) or the reverse (arm B). The repertoire was sequenced with immunoSEQ multiplex PCR; TCRdb's copy has only in-frame clones and lacks some. The profile shows about 20,000 clones, approximately 80% of them singletons. Sequenced material: CD8+ T cells sorted from blood (inferred from file names), taken from a patient given nivolumab and ipilimumab in sequence. The receptors derive from a human donor with melanoma.

The J gene is TRBJ2-1, the V gene TRBV11-2, with D possibly TRBD2 on 6 matching bases. CDR1 and CDR2 from the germline V gene are SGHAT and FQNNGV. The V and J ends lost 0 bases and 7 bases respectively, with 13 bases between them. The CDR3 has 15 amino acids. Written as DNA, the CDR3 is TGTGCCAGCAGCTTAGACTTTGGACTACTGAATGAGCAGTTCTTC. Residues: CASSLDFGLLNEQFF.

The table lists this clone with a count of one. This chain uses TRBV6-1 with TRBJ2-1; D remains ambiguous. The V end lost 6 bases, the J end lost 6 bases, and 6 bases lay between the germline ends. The CDR3 is 11 residues long. CDR1 is MNHNS, CDR2 SASEGT, per germline. The CDR3 DNA is TGTGCCAGCAGAAGCTTCAATGAGCAGTTCTTC. This gives the protein CASRSFNEQFF.

The rearrangement links TRBV6-5 to TRBJ1-1, with 11 bases that match TRBD1. V dropped 0 bases and J dropped 10; count of bases not matched to a gene: 1. Germline CDR1 MNHEY, CDR2 SVGAGI. The CDR3 extends over 13 amino acids. The CDR3 here is CASSYSGTGGAFF. DNA for the CDR3: TGTGCCAGCAGTTACTCGGGGACAGGGGGAGCTTTCTTT.

The chain recombines TRBV4-2 with TRBJ1-2; TRBD1 aligns across 7 bases. V lost 4 bases and J lost 5; bases outside the gene matches: 19. This CDR3 is built from 18 residues. The germline V gene has CDR1 LGHNA and CDR2 YNFKEQ. In nucleotides, the CDR3 is TGTGCCAGCAGCCCGATCATTGGGACAGAACACCACTTATATGGCTACACCTTC. Its translation is CASSPIIGTEHHLYGYTF.

This clone was observed a handful of times. The CDR3 DNA reads as TGTGCCAGTATCGGGGATACAACTAATGAAAAACTGTTTTTT. It specifies CASIGDTTNEKLFF. The chain carries TRBV19 and TRBJ1-4; D is ambiguous. The CDR3 length is 14 residues. The germline V gene has CDR1 LNHDA and CDR2 SQIVND (reference sequence). V was cut by 7 bases and J by 0 bases, with 9 bases left in between.

This rearrangement joins TRBV9 to TRBJ2-5; D unclear. The CDR3 is made up of 12 amino acids. The V end was cut by 0 bases, the J end by 7 bases, with 7 bases between. Germline CDR1 and CDR2: SGDLS and YYNGEE. The CDR3 nucleotides are TGTGCCAGCAGCGTAGATTCGGGGACCCAGTACTTC. As protein: CASSVDSGTQYF.

The chain has TRBV16 and TRBJ1-5, with D uncertain. This CDR3 is built from 14 residues. CDR1 and CDR2 (germline): KGHSY, FQNENV. Trimming took off 5 bases at V and 1 base at J, with 9 bases between the two ends. The DNA for the CDR3 is TGTGCCAGCAGCAGGCAGACAAGCAATCAGCCCCAGCATTTT. This sequence encodes CASSRQTSNQPQHF.

The chain is built from TRBV5-8 and TRBJ1-1; D gene ambiguous. Trimming cost V 0 bases and J 0 bases, with 3 bases left between them. The CDR3 covers 13 residues. The germline gives CDR1 SGHTS, CDR2 YDEGEE. The CDR3 nucleotides are TGTGCCAGCAGCTTGGACATGAACACTGAAGCTTTCTTT. Amino acids: CASSLDMNTEAFF.

Note on this clone: Different DNA sequences within this sample yield the same CDR3. This chain connects TRBV19 to TRBJ2-7; TRBD1 might be the D (6 bases). Germline V gene sequence: CDR1 LNHDA, CDR2 SQIVND (reference sequence). The CDR3 sequence is 16 residues long. Trimming cost V 4 bases and J 3 bases, with 19 bases left between them. The CDR3 DNA is TGTGCCAGTAGTACCACGACAGGAAGACTATTCTACGAGCAGTACTTC. Its protein is CASSTTTGRLFYEQYF.

The chain combines TRBV7-9 with TRBJ2-2; TRBD1 agrees at 7 bases. V gave up 9 bases and J gave up 3 bases; unmatched junction bases: 10. CDR1 and CDR2 (germline): SEHNR, FQNEAQ (reference sequence). The CDR3 runs to 15 residues. The CDR3 loop is CARGGGQGDTGELFF. Written as DNA, the CDR3 is TGTGCCAGAGGAGGAGGTCAGGGGGACACCGGGGAGCTGTTTTTT.

J is TRBJ1-1 and V is TRBV30; D is perhaps TRBD1 (5 bases). The CDR3 totals 15 residues. V was shortened by 3 bases and J by 4 bases, with 18 bases between the two germline ends. CDR1 is GTSNPN, CDR2 SVGIG, per germline (reference sequence). The CDR3 loop reads CAWRGRGALGTEAFF. For the CDR3, the DNA is TGTGCCTGGAGGGGGCGGGGAGCTCTAGGCACTGAAGCTTTCTTT.